One sample yielded the 15 T cell receptor beta chains listed below, sequenced in a study of T cell repertoires in cytomegalovirus infection (dated by TCRdb to the late 2010s). The label giving this sample's treatment or condition can be read as: in vitro stimulation with specific CMV peptide epitopes to enrich CMV-specific T cells. Their antigen targets remain unknown. TCRdb records Illumina HiSeq 1500 as the sequencer. The public reads were reanalyzed by TCRdb: fastp trimming at Q25, MiXCR alignment, in-frame beta chains only. Rows merge per CDR3 protein into single entries with the most common DNA and genes. For this sample there are 250,000 to 300,000 distinct CDR3 sequences; about 20% appear just once. The biggest ten clones account for roughly a fifth of the sample. The sample was cultured PBMCs, taken from culture after CMV antigen stimulation. The receptors were gathered from a human donor in good health (CMV status not recorded). Some clones in this sample may be carry-over from other donors' samples.

This clonotype has at least ten counts. V usage is TRBV7-8 and J usage is TRBJ2-7; 7 nucleotides align to TRBD2. V lost 0 bases to trimming and J lost 0 bases; unmatched junction nucleotides: 5. The germline CDR1 and CDR2 sequences are SGHVS and FQNEAQ. The CDR3 totals 16 residues. CDR3 loop: CASSLAPAGTSYEQYV. The CDR3 region has the DNA TGTGCCAGCAGCTTAGCTCCAGCGGGAACCTCCTACGAGCAGTACGTC.

There are many counts of this clonotype. The chain couples TRBV7-2 to TRBJ2-5, with 9 nucleotides matching TRBD2. The CDR3 length is 16 residues. Trimming took 1 base from V and 3 from J; bases not matched to a gene: 6. The germline gives CDR1 SGHTA, CDR2 FQGNSA. The CDR3 DNA is TGTGCCAGCAGCTTAGTGGGTCCTAGCGGGAAAGAGACCCAGTACTTC. This codes for CASSLVGPSGKETQYF.

This clonotype was counted a few times. This rearrangement joins TRBV27 to TRBJ2-7; unclear D gene. The ends were cut back, 6 bases at V and 3 bases at J, with 15 bases in the middle. Looked up from germline, CDR1 is MNHEY and CDR2 is SMNVEV (reference sequence). The CDR3 has 14 residues. In DNA form, the CDR3 reads TGTGCCAGCAGAAATAATCTGAAAGTCTACGAGCAGTACTTC. Translating it yields CASRNNLKVYEQYF.

The V and J genes are TRBV9 and TRBJ1-2, with TRBD1 identical over 8 bases. The CDR3 totals 14 residues. Germline V gives CDR1 SGDLS, CDR2 YYNGEE. The junction had 9 bases not matched to a gene; V was cut back by 3 bases and J by 8 bases. CDR3 sequence (DNA): TGTGCCAGCAGCGCCAACGACAGGGGCCCGGGCTACACCTTC. Encoded protein: CASSANDRGPGYTF.

This clonotype was seen at least ten times. V and J are TRBV11-2 and TRBJ2-7; D unresolved. Trimming removed 2 bases at V and 1 base at J, with 6 bases between. This CDR3 is 13 amino acids long. The germline V gene encodes CDR1 SGHAT and CDR2 FQNNGV. In DNA, the CDR3 is TGTGCCAGCAGCTTACGAGGATCCTACGAGCAGTACGTC. Translated, it gives CASSLRGSYEQYV.

This clonotype was seen many times. The chain recombines TRBV12-3 or TRBV12-4 with TRBJ1-1; D remains ambiguous. The CDR3 has 12 residues. V dropped 3 bases and J dropped 1 base, with 3 bases sitting between them. The CDR3 nucleotides read TGTGCCAGCAGTTTGGGGAACACTGAAGCTTTCTTT. Encoded protein: CASSLGNTEAFF.

This clonotype showed up just a few times. The chain links TRBV7-6 to TRBJ2-1, with D perhaps matching TRBD1 (6 bases). Trimming took off 3 bases at V and 8 bases at J, with 14 bases between the two ends. The germline V gene has CDR1 SGHVS and CDR2 FNYEAQ. The CDR3 contains 14 residues. CDR3 sequence reads: CASSFSGVSDEQFF. The DNA of the CDR3 is TGTGCCAGCAGCTTCTCAGGGGTATCTGATGAGCAGTTCTTC. The complete variable domain, with remaining parts taken from reference TRBV7-6 and TRBJ2-1, reads GAGVSQSPRYKVTKRGQDVALRCDPISGHVSLYWYRQALGQGPEFLTYFNYEAQQDKSGLPNDRFSAERPEGSISTLTIQRTEQRDSAMYRCASSFSGVSDEQFFGPGTRLTVL.

This clonotype has at least ten counts. The rearrangement links TRBV7-8 to TRBJ2-2; TRBD2 agrees at 13 bases. CDR3 size: 18 residues. The V segment lost 5 bases and the J segment 7 bases; nucleotides outside the gene matches: 13. Per the germline V gene, CDR1 is SGHVS and CDR2 is FQNEAQ. In nucleotides, the CDR3 is TGTGCCAGCAGCCCAAAGTCGGGACTAGCGGGATGGGGCGGGGAGCTGTTTTTT. The encoded protein is CASSPKSGLAGWGGELFF.

This sequence joins TRBV7-2 and TRBJ2-3; no firm D call. The CDR3 loop spans 15 amino acids. With 5 bases removed from V and 3 bases from J, the gap between germline ends came to 15 bases. Germline V gene sequence: CDR1 SGHTA, CDR2 FQGNSA. CDR3 region: CASSPGLITTDTQYF. CDR3 in DNA: TGTGCCAGCAGCCCCGGGCTCATTACGACAGATACGCAGTATTTT. Using reference TRBV7-2 and TRBJ2-3 for the parts outside the CDR3, the full variable domain is GAGVSQSPSNKVTEKGKDVELRCDPISGHTALYWYRQSLGQGLEFLIYFQGNSAPDKSGLPSDRFSAERTGGSVSTLTIQRTQQEDSAVYLCASSPGLITTDTQYFGPGTRLTVL.

This clonotype was picked up many times. The CDR3 DNA reads TGTGCCAGCAGTTTAAACAGGGATGGACAGCCCCAGCATTTT. Amino acid sequence: CASSLNRDGQPQHF. This chain links TRBV12-3 or TRBV12-4 with TRBJ1-5; possibly TRBD1 for D (6 bases). There are 14 residues in the CDR3. The ends were cut back, 2 bases at V and 7 bases at J, with 12 bases in the middle.

The rearrangement joins TRBV29-1 to TRBJ2-7, with 10 bases matching TRBD2. CDR1 is SQVTM, CDR2 ANQGSEA, per germline. The J segment lost 4 bases and the V segment lost 6 bases, leaving 6 bases of the junction unmatched. This CDR3 has 13 amino acids. The CDR3 is CSVRAGGPYEQYF. Written as DNA, the CDR3 is TGCAGCGTCAGAGCGGGAGGGCCTTACGAGCAGTACTTC.

This clonotype was seen many times. The chain joins TRBV11-2 to TRBJ1-1; D is possibly TRBD1 (5 bases). This CDR3 spans 12 amino acids. In germline, CDR1 is SGHAT, CDR2 FQNNGV. V was shortened by 3 bases and J by 11 bases, with 13 bases between the two germline ends. This chain's CDR3 is CASSFRAEGAFF. The CDR3 nucleotides are TGTGCCAGCAGCTTCCGGGCCGAGGGGGCTTTCTTT.

The chain employs TRBV28 and TRBJ2-1, with TRBD2 as a possible D gene (6 bases). Trimming removed 5 bases at V and 7 bases at J, with 15 bases between. Per the germline V gene, CDR1 is MDHEN and CDR2 is SYDVKM. The CDR3 has 14 residues. The CDR3 reads CASSDRTKSNEQFF. CDR3 nucleotides: TGTGCCAGCAGTGACCGGACTAAGTCAAATGAGCAGTTCTTC.

CDR3 amino acids: CASHEMGGNTGELFF. In DNA form, the CDR3 reads TGTGCCAGCCATGAGATGGGGGGGAACACCGGGGAGCTGTTTTTT. V usage is TRBV11-2 and J usage is TRBJ2-2, with D possibly being TRBD2 (6 bases). Trimming removed 8 bases from V and 1 base from J, with 14 bases in between. This CDR3 comprises 15 residues. Germline V gene sequence: CDR1 SGHAT, CDR2 FQNNGV.

The CDR3 nucleotides read TGTGCCAGCAGTTACGAGGGGAATGCCGAGCAGTACTTC. Protein product: CASSYEGNAEQYF. This chain joins TRBV6-5 and TRBJ2-7; D is perhaps TRBD1 or TRBD2 (5 bases each). Germline lookup yields CDR1 MNHEY and CDR2 SVGAGI. Trimming took off 2 bases at V and 6 bases at J, with 11 bases between the two ends. This CDR3 contains 13 residues.